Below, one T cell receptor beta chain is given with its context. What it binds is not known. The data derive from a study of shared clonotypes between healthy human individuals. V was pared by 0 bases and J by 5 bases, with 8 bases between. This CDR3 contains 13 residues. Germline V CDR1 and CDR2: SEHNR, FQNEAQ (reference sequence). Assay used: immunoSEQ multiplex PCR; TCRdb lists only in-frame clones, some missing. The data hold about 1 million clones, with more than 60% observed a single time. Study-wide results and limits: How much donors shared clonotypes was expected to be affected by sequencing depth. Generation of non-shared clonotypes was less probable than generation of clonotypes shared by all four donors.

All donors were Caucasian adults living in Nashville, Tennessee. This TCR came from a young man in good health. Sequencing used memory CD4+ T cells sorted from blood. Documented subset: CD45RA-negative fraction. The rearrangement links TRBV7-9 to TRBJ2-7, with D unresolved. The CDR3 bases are TGTGCCAGCAGCTTAGCGGGCCGGGACGAGCAGTACTTC. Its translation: CASSLAGRDEQYF.